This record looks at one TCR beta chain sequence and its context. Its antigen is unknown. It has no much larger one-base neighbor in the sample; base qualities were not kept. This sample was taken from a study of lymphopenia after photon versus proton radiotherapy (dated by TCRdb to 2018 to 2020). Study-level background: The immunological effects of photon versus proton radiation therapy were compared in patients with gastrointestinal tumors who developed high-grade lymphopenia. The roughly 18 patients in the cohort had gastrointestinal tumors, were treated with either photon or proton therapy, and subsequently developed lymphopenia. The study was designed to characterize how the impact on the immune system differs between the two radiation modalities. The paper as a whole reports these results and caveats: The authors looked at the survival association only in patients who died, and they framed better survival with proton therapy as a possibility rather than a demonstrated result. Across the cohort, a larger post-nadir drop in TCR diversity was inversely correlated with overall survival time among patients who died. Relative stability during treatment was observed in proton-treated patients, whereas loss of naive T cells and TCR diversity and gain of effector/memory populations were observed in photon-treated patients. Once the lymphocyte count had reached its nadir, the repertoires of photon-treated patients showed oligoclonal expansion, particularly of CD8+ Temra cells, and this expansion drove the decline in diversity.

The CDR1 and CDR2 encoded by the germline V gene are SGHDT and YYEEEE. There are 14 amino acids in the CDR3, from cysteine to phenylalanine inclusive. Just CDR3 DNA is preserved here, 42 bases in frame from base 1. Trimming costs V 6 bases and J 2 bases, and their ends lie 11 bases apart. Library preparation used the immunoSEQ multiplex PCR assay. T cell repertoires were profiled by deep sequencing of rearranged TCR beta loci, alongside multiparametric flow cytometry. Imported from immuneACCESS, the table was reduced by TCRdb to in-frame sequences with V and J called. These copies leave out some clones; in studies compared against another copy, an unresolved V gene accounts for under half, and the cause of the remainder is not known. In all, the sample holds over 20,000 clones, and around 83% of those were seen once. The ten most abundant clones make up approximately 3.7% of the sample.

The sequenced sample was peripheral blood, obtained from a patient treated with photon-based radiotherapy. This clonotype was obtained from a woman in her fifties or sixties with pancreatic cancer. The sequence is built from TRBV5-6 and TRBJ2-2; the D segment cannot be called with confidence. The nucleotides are TGTGCCAGCACCCTGAGCCCCAACACCGGGGAGCTGTTTTTT. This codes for CASTLSPNTGELFF.